Following are 24 T cell receptor beta chains from one sample sequenced in a study of vaccination and CD4 T cells after COVID-19. Cultured CD4+ T cell DNA was sequenced using the Oncomine TCR Beta short-read assay. TCRdb reanalysed the PCR reads using MiXCR and keeps one entry per CDR3 protein. Here the sample spans 11,000 or so distinct CDR3 sequences, approximately 63% being singletons. Treatment of the sample: approximately 10-day PBMC culture with coronavirus spike peptide pools or control peptides (ViraFEST assay). No antigens are known for them. Sequencing input: CD4+ T cells from blood, cultured in vitro. Receptors were obtained from a human donor who had recovered from COVID-19.

V gene TRBV5-1 combines with J gene TRBJ2-1, with TRBD1 identical over 7 bases. Germline V gene lookup returns CDR1 SGHRS and CDR2 YFSETQ. The CDR3 runs 14 residues. V lost 1 base to trimming and J lost 6 bases; unmatched junction nucleotides: 4. This chain's CDR3 is CASSLSTGSNEQFF. CDR3 DNA: TGCGCCAGCAGCTTGTCGACAGGGAGCAATGAGCAGTTCTTC.

The chain joins TRBV2 to TRBJ1-2; D call uncertain. Deletions cut 5 bases from V and 8 bases from J, with 12 bases between. This CDR3 contains 12 residues. From germline, CDR1 is SNHLY and CDR2 FYNNEI. Written as DNA, the CDR3 is TGTGCCAGCAGTACGATTACGATCGGCTACACCTTC. Translating gives CASSTITIGYTF. The entire variable domain, with the rest obtained from reference TRBV2 and TRBJ1-2, is as follows: EPEVTQTPSHQVTQMGQEVILRCVPISNHLYFYWYRQILGQKVEFLVSFYNNEISEKSEIFDDQFSVERPDGSNFTLKIRSTKLEDSAMYFCASSTITIGYTFGSGTRLTVV.

This chain joins TRBV10-3 and TRBJ2-5; a possible D gene is TRBD2 (6 bases). CDR1 and CDR2 (germline): ENHRY, SYGVKD. This CDR3 contains 13 residues. Trimming removed 8 bases at V and 3 bases at J, with 13 bases between. The DNA for the CDR3 is TGTGCCATCGGCGGGACTCAAAAAGAGACCCAGTACTTC. Amino acid sequence: CAIGGTQKETQYF.

This clonotype was seen a few times. The rearrangement joins TRBV30 to TRBJ2-5; maybe TRBD2 (6 bases). V lost 0 bases, J lost 5 bases, and 10 bases lay in between. Looked up from germline, CDR1 is GTSNPN and CDR2 is SVGIG (reference sequence). The CDR3 has 13 amino acids. CDR3 DNA sequence: TGTGCCTGGAGTGTAGCTAGCGCGGAGACCCAGTACTTC. Translation gives CAWSVASAETQYF.

Notes on this clonotype: The DNA is left out, because the CDR3 cannot be placed on it with certainty; the CDR3 is given as TCRdb lists it. This chain uses TRBV7-3 with TRBJ2-5; no DNA check was done on the table's D call, TRBD2. Germline-derived CDR1 and CDR2 are SGHTA and FQGTGA. The CDR3 spans 15 amino acids, including both terminal residues. This CDR3 is CASSFGSGGQETQYF.

The chain links TRBV20-1 to TRBJ2-1; perhaps TRBD1 as D (6 bases). This CDR3 contains 14 residues. Germline values: CDR1 DFQATT, CDR2 SNEGSKA (reference sequence). Trimming left V 7 bases short and J 7 bases short, with 20 bases between. The CDR3 is CSVNRPGQTNEQFF. The CDR3 DNA follows: TGCAGTGTCAACCGACCGGGACAAACTAATGAGCAGTTCTTC.

This chain joins TRBV5-1 and TRBJ1-2; D is ambiguous. Trimming stripped 4 bases from V and 0 bases from J, with 10 bases between. The CDR3 spans 14 residues. Germline assignment: CDR1 SGHRS and CDR2 YFSETQ. CDR3 nucleotide sequence: TGCGCCAGCAGCGAGGAGGGCGCTAACTATGGCTACACCTTC. Amino acids: CASSEEGANYGYTF.

This clonotype was observed a single time. The chain is built from TRBV5-6 and TRBJ1-2, with 7 bases lining up with TRBD1. Trimming at V came to 0 bases and at J to 4 bases, leaving 9 bases not matched to a gene. CDR1 and CDR2 from the germline V gene are SGHDT and YYEEEE. The CDR3 has 16 residues. CDR3 nucleotides: TGTGCCAGCAGCTTGGTACCGGGACAGTCAAGCTATGGCTACACCTTC. Translated, it gives CASSLVPGQSSYGYTF.

This chain connects TRBV20-1 to TRBJ2-5; possibly TRBD1 for D (6 bases). The V and J ends lost 5 bases and 5 bases respectively, with 18 bases between them. Germline loops: CDR1 DFQATT, CDR2 SNEGSKA (reference sequence). The CDR3 contains 14 residues. CDR3 protein: CSALPTGSGETQYF. The CDR3 bases are TGCAGTGCTCTTCCCACAGGGTCTGGGGAGACCCAGTACTTC.

The chain joins TRBV3-1 to TRBJ2-4, with 8 bases matching TRBD2. Looked up from germline, CDR1 is LGHDT and CDR2 is YNNKEL (reference sequence). V trimming: 2 bases; J trimming: 8 bases; junction bases outside the gene matches: 17. The CDR3 length is 18 residues. In DNA form, the CDR3 reads TGTGCCAGCAGCCAACGGTTGGGACTAGGGGCCCAAAGGGACATTCAGTACTTC. Amino acids: CASSQRLGLGAQRDIQYF. Variable domain in full (rest from reference TRBV3-1 and TRBJ2-4): DTAVSQTPKYLVTQMGNDKSIKCEQNLGHDTMYWYKQDSKKFLKIMFSYNNKELIINETVPNRFSPKSPDKAHLNLHINSLELGDSAVYFCASSQRLGLGAQRDIQYFGAGTRLSVL.

This chain joins TRBV4-2 and TRBJ2-5; 7 nucleotides line up with TRBD1. V lost 1 base to trimming and J lost 1 base; unmatched junction nucleotides: 9. This CDR3 contains 17 residues. Germline-derived CDR1 and CDR2 are LGHNA and YNFKEQ. The CDR3 DNA reads as TGTGCCAGCAGCCAAGTGGTAAGGACAGGCACCCAAGAGACCCAGTACTTC. Its protein product is CASSQVVRTGTQETQYF.

V is TRBV20-1 and J is TRBJ1-5; 9 nucleotides align to TRBD1. Germline V lookup: CDR1 DFQATT, CDR2 SNEGSKA (reference sequence). The ends lost 0 bases at V and 2 bases at J; junction bases unmatched: 8. The CDR3 is 17 residues long. Written as DNA, the CDR3 is TGCAGTGCTAGAGATGCAAGGACAGGGGCCCGCAATCAGCCCCAGCATTTT. As protein: CSARDARTGARNQPQHF.

This clonotype has more than one count but fewer than ten. CDR3 coding DNA: TGCAGTGCTGGGGGTGGGAAGGGTTTTTCACCCCTCCACTTT. It translates to CSAGGGKGFSPLHF. The gene calls are TRBV20-1 and TRBJ1-6; TRBD1 might be the D (5 bases). This CDR3 is built from 14 residues. V lost 5 bases, J lost 9 bases, and 17 bases lay in between. CDR1 and CDR2 (germline): DFQATT, SNEGSKA (reference sequence).

This clonotype was seen a handful of times. V gene TRBV2 combines with J gene TRBJ2-5; the D gene could be TRBD1 or TRBD2 (6 bases each). Trimming removed 2 bases at V and 4 bases at J, with 17 bases between. The germline V gene has CDR1 SNHLY and CDR2 FYNNEI. The CDR3 sequence is 16 residues long. In DNA form, the CDR3 reads TGTGCCAGCAGTGAAAAGGGGGGCGCGAGGGGAGAGACCCAGTACTTC. Its protein product is CASSEKGGARGETQYF.

This clonotype has more than one count but fewer than ten. The V call is TRBV10-3, the J call TRBJ2-2, with D perhaps matching TRBD1 or TRBD2 (5 bases each). The germline CDR1 and CDR2 sequences are ENHRY and SYGVKD. The V end lost 4 bases, the J end lost 6 bases, and 12 bases lay between the germline ends. This CDR3 contains 14 residues. CDR3 sequence: CAISGRDASGELFF. DNA for the CDR3: TGTGCCATCAGTGGAAGGGACGCCTCCGGGGAGCTGTTTTTT.

This chain links TRBV27 with TRBJ1-1, with a possible D match to TRBD1 (5 bases). Germline V lookup: CDR1 MNHEY, CDR2 SMNVEV (reference sequence). The CDR3 has 16 amino acids. V shed 5 bases and J shed 0 bases, with 16 bases lying between them. Here the CDR3 DNA reads TGTGCCAGCAGTCGAACGTACAGGAATTTGAACACTGAAGCTTTCTTT. Translated, it gives CASSRTYRNLNTEAFF.

This clonotype was recorded once. This sequence joins TRBV19 and TRBJ1-5; D ambiguous. The length of the CDR3 is 15 residues. Germline V gene sequence: CDR1 LNHDA, CDR2 SQIVND (reference sequence). V was cut by 7 bases and J by 3 bases, with 16 bases left in between. The CDR3 nucleotides read TGTGCCAGTAAAGCTCTGGGGAGTGACAATCAGCCCCAGCATTTT. Protein sequence: CASKALGSDNQPQHF.

The chain carries TRBV20-1 and TRBJ1-3; TRBD1 aligns across 8 bases. Germline CDR1 reads DFQATT; CDR2 reads SNEGSKA (reference sequence). The J segment lost 4 bases and the V segment lost 6 bases, leaving 5 bases of the junction unmatched. The CDR3 has 13 residues. The CDR3: CSAAQGGGNTIYF. CDR3 nucleotide sequence: TGCAGTGCGGCACAGGGGGGGGGAAACACCATATATTTT.

This clonotype appeared a few times. The rearrangement links TRBV2 to TRBJ1-6; 10 nucleotides agree with TRBD1. From germline, CDR1 is SNHLY and CDR2 FYNNEI. CDR3 length: 14 residues. With 5 bases clipped from V and 10 bases from J, the junction kept 5 bases outside the gene matches. The CDR3 DNA sequence: TGTGCCAGCAGTTCCGGGACAGGGGCATCACCCCTCCACTTT. Its translation: CASSSGTGASPLHF.

This clonotype appeared a few times. This chain joins TRBV19 and TRBJ2-3; TRBD2 agrees at 10 bases. CDR3 length: 17 residues. Germline CDR1 reads LNHDA; CDR2 reads SQIVND (reference sequence). Losses at the gene ends were 2 bases for V and 2 bases for J; bases not matched to a gene: 7. CDR3 region: CASSIRLAGSLTDTQYF. CDR3 nucleotides: TGTGCCAGTAGTATAAGACTAGCGGGTTCCCTCACAGATACGCAGTATTTT.

The gene calls are TRBV7-9 and TRBJ2-1, with 8 bases fitting TRBD2. The junction had 14 bases not matched to a gene; V was cut back by 5 bases and J by 5 bases. The CDR3 has 17 residues. CDR1 is SEHNR, CDR2 FQNEAQ, per germline (reference sequence). The DNA for the CDR3 is TGTGCCAGCAGCCCCCTCGGGGGCGGAGCGGGGGACAATGAGCAGTTCTTC. Translation gives CASSPLGGGAGDNEQFF.

The rearrangement uses TRBV20-1 and TRBJ2-1; TRBD2 aligns across 9 bases. Germline lookup yields CDR1 DFQATT and CDR2 SNEGSKA (reference sequence). The CDR3 has 14 residues. V shed 7 bases and J 3 bases; nucleotides not matched to a gene: 7. DNA for the CDR3: TGCAGTGGGACTAGCGCCGATCGCTACAATGAGCAGTTCTTC. Its protein is CSGTSADRYNEQFF.

The gene calls are TRBV12-3 or TRBV12-4 and TRBJ2-2; 13 nucleotides match TRBD2. Germline trimming cut 6 bases from V and 3 bases from J; bases unmatched to any gene: 10. The CDR3 has 18 residues. The DNA of the CDR3 is TGTGCCAGCAGCTTCCCGGGACTAGCGGGAAGGGACACCGGGGAGCTGTTTTTT. Translating it yields CASSFPGLAGRDTGELFF.

This chain joins TRBV11-1 and TRBJ2-4, with D uncertain. This CDR3 spans 14 amino acids. Per germline, CDR1 SGHAT and CDR2 FQDESV (reference sequence). Trimming left V 1 base short and J 0 bases short, with 4 bases between. The CDR3 protein is CASSLGEAKNIQYF. The DNA of the CDR3 is TGTGCCAGCAGCTTAGGAGAAGCCAAAAACATTCAGTACTTC.